The TCR beta chain under discussion was sequenced for a study of blood T cell repertoires in COVID-19. About the study: Material from acute and convalescent COVID-19 was sourced from the United States, Italy and Spain. T cells, B-cell-depleted T cells, or PBMCs provided the cDNA or gDNA that served as material.

The CDR3 length is 14 residues. Germline-derived CDR1 and CDR2 are SGDLS and YYNGEE. V lost 0 bases and J 3 bases, leaving 9 bases between the germline ends. As handled by the study authors: Quantification of nucleated cells was approximated via reference gene primer amplification. Clones were read by immunoSEQ multiplex PCR, and TCRdb kept only the in-frame ones, dropping some. The V and J calls and the clone size are those of that table, but D and trimming were determined from the DNA. The sample records approximately 250,000 clones, about 89% being singletons. This clonotype originated in a man in his forties with active or convalescent COVID-19. Specimen: peripheral blood. This chain uses TRBV9 with TRBJ1-2; D unresolved. The CDR3 sequence: CASSVEAGHYGYTF. Written as DNA, the CDR3 is TGTGCCAGCAGCGTAGAGGCAGGTCACTATGGCTACACCTTC.